The 10 T cell receptor beta chains reported below all come from one sample, sequenced in a study of blood T cells in healthy people across ages. Using a J-beta primer mix together with a sample-barcoded 5' primer, a second PCR was run for about 6 to 12 cycles. One entry per CDR3 protein results from TCRdb running MiXCR on the 5' RACE reads. Of about 1,400,000 distinct CDR3 sequences listed, approximately 60% are singletons. The sample was blood. These receptors originate from a man aged 18 to 30 in good health.

This clonotype was observed a few times. V usage is TRBV7-2 and J usage is TRBJ1-2, with D unresolved. The V end was cut by 7 bases, the J end by 7 bases, with 10 bases between. Germline values: CDR1 SGHTA, CDR2 FQGNSA. There are 11 residues in the CDR3. The CDR3 loop is CASTLAFGYTF. DNA for the CDR3: TGTGCCAGCACCCTGGCTTTTGGCTACACCTTC.

The chain employs TRBV15 and TRBJ1-2; D call uncertain. The CDR3 consists of 13 residues. Looked up from germline, CDR1 is LNHNV and CDR2 is YYDKDF (reference sequence). Trimming pared 5 bases from V and 6 bases from J, leaving 13 bases between. The CDR3 region is CATSRVRLNGYTF. The CDR3 region has the DNA TGTGCCACCAGCCGGGTCCGGCTTAATGGCTACACCTTC.

This clonotype was detected many times. This chain uses TRBV20-1 with TRBJ2-4; 9 bases agree with TRBD1. The germline V gene has CDR1 DFQATT and CDR2 SNEGSKA (reference sequence). The CDR3 is 14 residues long. Trimming removed 6 bases from V and 5 bases from J; junction bases left unmatched: 8. In DNA form, the CDR3 reads TGCAGTGCGGAGCCCGGGGACAGGGAAAACATTCAGTACTTC. Protein product: CSAEPGDRENIQYF.

DNA for the CDR3: TGCAGCGTCCGTCGGACCTCCTCCTACGAGCAGTACTTC. Protein: CSVRRTSSYEQYF. V usage is TRBV29-1 and J usage is TRBJ2-7; no firm D call. CDR3 length equals 13 residues. Germline V gene sequence: CDR1 SQVTM, CDR2 ANQGSEA. V lost 6 bases, J lost 0 bases, and 12 bases lay in between.

This chain links TRBV12-3 or TRBV12-4 with TRBJ1-2; D may be TRBD1 (5 bases). The CDR3 is 12 residues long. The V end lost 5 bases, the J end lost 10 bases, and 14 bases lay between the germline ends. The CDR3 protein is CASSHQSGTYTF. As DNA, the CDR3 is TGTGCCAGCAGTCACCAATCCGGGACCTACACCTTC.

This sequence joins TRBV9 and TRBJ2-5; 13 bases agree with TRBD2. The CDR3 has 16 amino acids. J gave up 5 bases and V 3 bases, and 7 bases lay outside the gene matches. The germline V gene encodes CDR1 SGDLS and CDR2 YYNGEE. The CDR3: CASSELLAGGDETQYF. DNA of the CDR3: TGTGCCAGCAGCGAACTACTAGCGGGAGGGGACGAGACCCAGTACTTC.

The chain links TRBV19 to TRBJ2-1; the match to TRBD2 covers 11 bases. This CDR3 is 15 amino acids long. Germline CDR1 is LNHDA and CDR2 is SQIVND (reference sequence). The V and J ends lost 7 bases and 4 bases, in that order; junction bases with no gene match: 6. The CDR3 reads CASNGGTSGYNEQFF. The CDR3 DNA reads as TGTGCCAGTAACGGCGGGACTAGCGGTTACAATGAGCAGTTCTTC.

This clonotype has just a few counts. This rearrangement joins TRBV11-2 to TRBJ2-1; D uncertain. V was shortened by 3 bases and J by 10 bases, with 16 bases between the two germline ends. This CDR3 has 14 residues. Germline lookup yields CDR1 SGHAT and CDR2 FQNNGV. The CDR3 here is CASSLRSSANEQFF. In DNA form, the CDR3 reads TGTGCCAGCAGCTTGAGATCCTCGGCAAACGAGCAGTTCTTC.

This clonotype appeared once. This chain joins TRBV6-2 or TRBV6-3 and TRBJ2-4; no definite D call. The J call may be mistaken, given a closer DNA end match to TRBJ2-7. Germline CDR1 is MNHEY and CDR2 is SVGEGT. This CDR3 contains 13 residues. CDR3: CASSSWISHEQYF. CDR3 in DNA: TGTGCCAGCAGTTCGTGGATTTCCCACGAGCAGTACTTC.

This chain connects TRBV11-2 to TRBJ2-1; 13 nucleotides match TRBD2. In germline, CDR1 is SGHAT, CDR2 FQNNGV. The CDR3 is 17 amino acids. The V gene end was trimmed by 6 bases and the J gene end by 4 bases; junction bases not matched to a gene: 9. CDR3 nucleotides: TGTGCCAGCAGTGCCCGGACTAGCGGGAGTATGTACAATGAGCAGTTCTTC. Its protein is CASSARTSGSMYNEQFF.